The 27 T cell receptor beta chains below all came from one sample that was sequenced in a study of a mutant IDH1 vaccine in newly diagnosed glioma. TCRdb's copy holds only in-frame clones and misses some; the assay was immunoSEQ multiplex PCR. This table has more than 50,000 clones, about 88% appearing once. Antigen specificity for these receptors is unknown. Time point indicated: week 11, during vaccination. The study gave 300 ug of mutant IDH1 20-mer peptide per vaccine dose, with topical imiquimod. The sequencing used PBMCs, collected from a glioma patient whose treatment included an IDH1 peptide vaccine. The receptors were sampled from a man aged 35 to 55 with glioma.

The rearrangement links TRBV4-2 to TRBJ1-6; no clear D gene. The V end lost 0 bases, the J end lost 7 bases, and 7 bases lay between the germline ends. This CDR3 region has 14 residues. Germline CDR1 and CDR2: LGHNA and YNFKEQ. The DNA of the CDR3 is TGTGCCAGCAGCCAAGAACAGAGGAATTCACCCCTCCACTTT. Its translation is CASSQEQRNSPLHF.

The gene calls are TRBV27 and TRBJ2-1, with TRBD2 matching over 10 bases. The germline V gene encodes CDR1 MNHEY and CDR2 SMNVEV (reference sequence). CDR3 size: 15 residues. The J segment lost 9 bases and the V segment lost 0 bases, leaving 5 bases of the junction unmatched. CDR3 sequence: CASSLSISGRGEQFF. In nucleotides, the CDR3 is TGTGCCAGCAGTTTATCGATCAGCGGGAGGGGTGAGCAGTTCTTC.

This chain uses TRBV4-1 with TRBJ2-2; D is possibly TRBD2 (5 bases). CDR3 length: 17 amino acids. Germline CDR1 MGHRA, CDR2 YSYEKL. V lost 1 base and J 6 bases, leaving 18 bases between the germline ends. Written as DNA, the CDR3 is TGCGCCAGCAGCCAAGCGTGGTCGGGGTCTAACGCCGGGGAGCTGTTTTTT. This codes for CASSQAWSGSNAGELFF.

The CDR3 sequence is CASSLGISNQPQHF. CDR3 coding DNA: TGCGCCAGCAGCTTGGGTATCAGCAATCAGCCCCAGCATTTT. The V call is TRBV5-1, the J call TRBJ1-5; D remains ambiguous. V lost 0 bases to trimming and J lost 1 base, with 5 bases between them. Germline CDR1 is SGHRS and CDR2 is YFSETQ. CDR3 length: 14 residues.

Only one count was recorded for this clone. The chain has TRBV7-9 and TRBJ2-7; TRBD1 might be the D (6 bases). This CDR3 has 14 amino acids. Trimming removed 3 bases from V and 1 base from J, with 10 bases in between. Germline V lookup: CDR1 SEHNR, CDR2 FQNEAQ (reference sequence). The CDR3 nucleotides are TGTGCCAGCAGCTTCCGGGACAAGTCCTACGAGCAGTACTTC. This gives the protein CASSFRDKSYEQYF.

The rearrangement links TRBV2 to TRBJ2-1; TRBD2 matches at 9 bases. The CDR3 runs to 15 residues. V shed 4 bases and J 4 bases; nucleotides not matched to a gene: 5. CDR1 and CDR2 (germline): SNHLY, FYNNEI. The CDR3 DNA follows: TGTGCCAGCAGTGGCTGGGCGGGAGGGTACAATGAGCAGTTCTTC. It encodes CASSGWAGGYNEQFF. The variable domain in full, completed from reference TRBV2 and TRBJ2-1, reads EPEVTQTPSHQVTQMGQEVILRCVPISNHLYFYWYRQILGQKVEFLVSFYNNEISEKSEIFDDQFSVERPDGSNFTLKIRSTKLEDSAMYFCASSGWAGGYNEQFFGPGTRLTVL.

This clone is a singleton in its sample. The chain employs TRBV15 and TRBJ2-1; 7 bases line up with TRBD2. The CDR3 sequence is 16 residues long. Looked up from germline, CDR1 is LNHNV and CDR2 is YYDKDF (reference sequence). Unmatched junction bases numbered 9, after V lost 6 bases and J lost 1 base. The CDR3 reads CATRSSGTNSYNEQFF. CDR3 nucleotides: TGTGCCACCAGATCGAGCGGGACCAATTCCTACAATGAGCAGTTCTTC.

This chain connects TRBV19 to TRBJ1-4; D might be TRBD1 (6 bases). The length of the CDR3 is 14 residues. The V end lost 4 bases, the J end lost 8 bases, and 14 bases lay between the germline ends. Germline V CDR1 and CDR2: LNHDA, SQIVND (reference sequence). The CDR3: CASSSQGKGEKLFF. The CDR3 DNA sequence: TGTGCCAGTAGTAGTCAGGGGAAAGGGGAAAAACTGTTTTTT.

The V and J genes are TRBV7-2 and TRBJ2-5; 7 positions agree with TRBD2. The junction had 13 bases not matched to a gene; V was cut back by 5 bases and J by 1 base. The CDR3 covers 17 residues. CDR1 SGHTA and CDR2 FQGNSA come from the germline V gene. The CDR3 coding sequence is TGTGCCAGCAGCCGGGGGGTGGTCCGGGGCCCCCAAGAGACCCAGTACTTC. This sequence encodes CASSRGVVRGPQETQYF.

The chain carries TRBV15 and TRBJ1-2; TRBD1 matches 8 bases. Germline V CDR1 and CDR2: LNHNV, YYDKDF (reference sequence). This CDR3 comprises 14 residues. V lost 2 bases, J lost 6 bases, and 5 bases stayed unmatched. For the CDR3, the DNA is TGTGCCACCAGCAGACATATACAGGGGGATGGCTACACCTTC. It translates to CATSRHIQGDGYTF.

The chain links TRBV27 to TRBJ2-1; 9 bases match TRBD2. After removal of 5 bases from V and 4 bases from J, the junction contained 3 bases not matched to a gene. Germline V CDR1 and CDR2: MNHEY, SMNVEV (reference sequence). This CDR3 region has 14 residues. The CDR3 sequence is CASSIAGVYNEQFF. The CDR3 DNA reads as TGTGCCAGCAGTATAGCGGGGGTATACAATGAGCAGTTCTTC.

The J gene is TRBJ1-5, the V gene TRBV15; no reliable D call. Trimming cost V 5 bases and J 1 base, with 15 bases left between them. The V gene's germline CDR1 is LNHNV and CDR2 YYDKDF (reference sequence). The CDR3 is 16 residues long. The CDR3, as DNA: TGTGCCACCAGCTCTAAGCGGGGAGCCAGCAATCAGCCCCAGCATTTT. Translated, it gives CATSSKRGASNQPQHF.

V is TRBV5-1 and J is TRBJ1-2; D call uncertain. The CDR3 is 13 residues long. Germline V gene data show CDR1 as SGHRS and CDR2 as YFSETQ. V was clipped by 4 bases and J by 1 base, with 8 bases between them. CDR3 sequence (DNA): TGCGCCAGCAGCAGCGGGGTTAACTATGGCTACACCTTC. Residues: CASSSGVNYGYTF.

This clone was observed once. The genes are TRBV7-8 and TRBJ1-2; D perhaps matches TRBD1 (6 bases). Germline CDR1 SGHVS, CDR2 FQNEAQ. Trimming shortened V by 4 bases and J by 7 bases, and 13 bases separated the two germline ends. This CDR3 is built from 13 residues. The CDR3 protein is CASSSGQIAGYTF. DNA of the CDR3: TGTGCCAGCAGCTCCGGACAGATAGCTGGCTACACCTTC.

This clone was counted between two and nine times. The chain is built from TRBV28 and TRBJ2-1; D is undetermined. Deletions cut 6 bases from V and 2 bases from J, with 14 bases between. The CDR3 contains 15 residues. Germline CDR1 reads MDHEN; CDR2 reads SYDVKM. CDR3 loop: CASSPLLGPYNEQFF. The CDR3 bases are TGTGCCAGCAGCCCCCTACTGGGCCCCTACAATGAGCAGTTCTTC.

This rearrangement joins TRBV28 to TRBJ1-4; D unresolved. Germline CDR1 and CDR2: MDHEN and SYDVKM. This CDR3 comprises 15 residues. Deletions cut 3 bases from V and 3 bases from J, with 11 bases between. The CDR3 reads CASSFPTASNEKLFF. The DNA of the CDR3 is TGTGCCAGCAGTTTCCCCACAGCCTCTAATGAAAAACTGTTTTTT. The full variable domain, its missing parts supplied by reference TRBV28 and TRBJ1-4, is DVKVTQSSRYLVKRTGEKVFLECVQDMDHENMFWYRQDPGLGLRLIYFSYDVKMKEKGDIPEGYSVSREKKERFSLILESASTNQTSMYLCASSFPTASNEKLFFGSGTQLSVL.

The CDR3 loop reads CASSPLRENEQFF. For the CDR3, the DNA is TGTGCCAGCTCACCACTCCGGGAAAATGAGCAGTTCTTC. V and J are TRBV18 and TRBJ2-1, with a weak D call TRBD2 (5 bases). Per the germline V gene, CDR1 is KGHSH and CDR2 is LQKENI. The CDR3 has 13 amino acids. The V and J ends lost 1 base and 7 bases respectively, with 8 bases between them.

The CDR3 loop reads CASSLNSVSLYEQYF. CDR3 in DNA: TGTGCCAGCAGCCTAAACTCAGTGTCCCTCTACGAGCAGTACTTC. This sequence joins TRBV11-2 and TRBJ2-7; D not certain. V was shortened by 5 bases and J by 3 bases, with 17 bases between the two germline ends. CDR1 SGHAT and CDR2 FQNNGV come from the germline V gene. The CDR3 consists of 15 residues.

The V gene is TRBV12-2, the J gene TRBJ2-7. TRBV12-2 is a known pseudogene. The CDR3 length is 18 residues. The CDR3 is CASRLDQSRSDHSYEQYF. CDR3 in DNA: TGTGCAAGTCGCTTAGATCAGAGTCGGTCCGACCACTCCTACGAGCAGTACTTC.

The chain has TRBV5-6 and TRBJ2-2; TRBD1 matches at 7 bases. With 1 base clipped from V and 4 bases from J, the junction kept 4 bases outside the gene matches. This CDR3 is built from 15 residues. CDR1 and CDR2 (germline): SGHDT, YYEEEE. The CDR3 region is CASSLYQGVTGELFF. CDR3 sequence (DNA): TGTGCCAGCAGCTTGTATCAGGGGGTCACCGGGGAGCTGTTTTTT.

The CDR3, as DNA: TGTGCCAGCAACGACGGCACCTCCTACGAGCAGTACTTC. Amino acid sequence: CASNDGTSYEQYF. The chain combines TRBV7-6 with TRBJ2-7; D gene uncertain. The CDR3 contains 13 residues. The germline gives CDR1 SGHVS, CDR2 FNYEAQ. V was trimmed by 7 bases and J by 0 bases, leaving 10 bases between them.

The gene calls are TRBV6-5 and TRBJ2-7; 7 nucleotides align to TRBD1. The CDR3 length is 13 residues. CDR1 is MNHEY, CDR2 SVGAGI, per germline. V shed 10 bases and J 3 bases; nucleotides not matched to a gene: 9. CDR3 sequence: CATRTGYNYEQYF. The CDR3 nucleotides are TGTGCCACCCGGACAGGCTATAACTACGAGCAGTACTTC.

The rearrangement links TRBV28 to TRBJ2-7, with D perhaps matching TRBD1 or TRBD2 (6 bases each). V lost 3 bases to trimming and J lost 6 bases, with 18 bases between them. The CDR3 covers 15 residues. The germline V gene has CDR1 MDHEN and CDR2 SYDVKM. The CDR3 protein is CASSFSQGGGGEQYF. CDR3 DNA: TGTGCCAGCAGTTTTTCCCAGGGAGGAGGGGGCGAGCAGTACTTC.

The rearrangement joins TRBV18 to TRBJ1-3; no clear D gene. V lost 1 base to trimming and J lost 0 bases, with 7 bases between them. The germline gives CDR1 KGHSH, CDR2 LQKENI. The length of the CDR3 is 15 residues. The CDR3 sequence: CASSPLRGSGNTIYF. CDR3 DNA sequence: TGTGCCAGCTCACCACTCCGAGGCTCTGGAAACACCATATATTTT.

The chain carries TRBV9 and TRBJ1-4, with 7 bases identical to TRBD1. Germline values: CDR1 SGDLS, CDR2 YYNGEE. The CDR3 spans 15 residues. With V trimmed by 4 bases and J by 7 bases, 10 bases remained unmatched. The CDR3 coding sequence is TGTGCCAGCAGCCCCCCGGGGACAGCCCGTGAAAAACTGTTTTTT. Protein: CASSPPGTAREKLFF.

The gene calls are TRBV30 and TRBJ1-1; 7 bases map to TRBD1. The CDR3 is made up of 13 amino acids. The germline V gene encodes CDR1 GTSNPN and CDR2 SVGIG (reference sequence). J was trimmed by 1 base and V by 5 bases; bases with no gene match: 4. CDR3 sequence (DNA): TGTGCCTGGTCGGGACAGAAGAACACTGAAGCTTTCTTT. As protein: CAWSGQKNTEAFF.

The gene calls are TRBV23-1 and TRBJ2-7; D not certain. Being an ORF, TRBV23-1 has a function that is uncertain. The CDR3 is 17 residues long. V lost 1 base, J lost 4 bases, and 20 bases lay in between. CDR3 region: CASSQCKGRAIGYEQYV. The CDR3 DNA reads TGCGCCAGCAGTCAATGTAAGGGTAGAGCCATAGGTTACGAGCAGTACGTC.